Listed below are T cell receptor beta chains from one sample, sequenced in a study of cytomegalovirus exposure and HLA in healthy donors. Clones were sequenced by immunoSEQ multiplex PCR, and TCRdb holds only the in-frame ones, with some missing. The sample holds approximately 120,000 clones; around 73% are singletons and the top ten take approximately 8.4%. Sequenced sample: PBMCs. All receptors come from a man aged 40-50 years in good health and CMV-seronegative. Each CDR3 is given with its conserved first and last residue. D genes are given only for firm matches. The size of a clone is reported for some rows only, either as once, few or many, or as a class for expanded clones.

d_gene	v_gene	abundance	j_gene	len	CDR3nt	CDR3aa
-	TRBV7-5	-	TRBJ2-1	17	TGTGTCCTCAGCCGACTAGCGGGGGATTCCTGTTGCAATGAGCAGTTCTTC	CVLSRLAGDSCCNEQFF
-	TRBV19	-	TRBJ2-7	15	TGTGCCAGTAGTATACCGCAGGGAAGCTCCTACGAGCAGTACTTC	CASSIPQGSSYEQYF
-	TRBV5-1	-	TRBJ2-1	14	TGCGCCAGCCAAGAGGGGGGGGGCCTCAATGAGCAGTTCTTC	CASQEGGGLNEQFF
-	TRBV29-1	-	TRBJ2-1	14	TGCAGCGTTGAAGTACCTAGCTCCTACAATGAGCAGTTCTTC	CSVEVPSSYNEQFF
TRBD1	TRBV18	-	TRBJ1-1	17	TGTGCCAGCTCACGCGCCGATCCCGGGACAGGGGACACTGAAGCTTTCTTT	CASSRADPGTGDTEAFF
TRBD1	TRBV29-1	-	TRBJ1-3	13	TGCAGCGTCGGAACAGGGGACGGAAACACCATATATTTT	CSVGTGDGNTIYF
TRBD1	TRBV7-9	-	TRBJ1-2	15	TGTGCCAGCAGCACCCTAGACAGGGGGCGGGATGGCTACACCTTC	CASSTLDRGRDGYTF
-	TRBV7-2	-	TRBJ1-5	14	TGTGCCAGCGGAGGGAGAGGTGGCAATCAGCCCCAGCATTTT	CASGGRGGNQPQHF
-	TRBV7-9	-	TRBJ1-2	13	TGTGCCAGCAGCCCTGCAGGGGACTATGGCTACACCTTC	CASSPAGDYGYTF
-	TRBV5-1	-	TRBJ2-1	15	TGCGCCAGCAGCCCTACAGGTAGCTCCTACAATGAGCAGTTCTTC	CASSPTGSSYNEQFF
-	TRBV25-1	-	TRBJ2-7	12	TGTGCCAGCAGTGAATTTGAGTACGAGCAGTACTTC	CASSEFEYEQYF
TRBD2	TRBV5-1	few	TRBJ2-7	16	TGCGCCAGCAGCTTGGAGAACGGACTAGCGGAGTACGAGCAGTACTTC	CASSLENGLAEYEQYF
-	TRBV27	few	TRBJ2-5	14	TGTGCCAGCAGTTTAAGATGGCAGCAAGAGACCCAGTACTTC	CASSLRWQQETQYF
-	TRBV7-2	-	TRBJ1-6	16	TGTGCCAGCAGCCCAAATGGGGGGGCCTCCGCAATGGCCCTCCACTTT	CASSPNGGASAMALHF
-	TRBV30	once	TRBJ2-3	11	TGTGCCTGGAATTGGAGGGGCCCGAAGTATTTT	CAWNWRGPKYF
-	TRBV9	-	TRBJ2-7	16	TGTGCCAGCAGCGTCGAGCCTGGACTGAGCTCCTACGAGCAGTACTTC	CASSVEPGLSSYEQYF
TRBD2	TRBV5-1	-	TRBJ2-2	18	TGCGCCAGCAGCTTGTCCCCCATAGCGGGGGGGACCTCCGGGGAGCTGTTTTTT	CASSLSPIAGGTSGELFF
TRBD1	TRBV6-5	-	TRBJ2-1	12	TGTGCCAGCAATGGACAGGGGGATGAGCAGTTCTTC	CASNGQGDEQFF
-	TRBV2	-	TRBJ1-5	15	TGTGCCAGCAGCCCAATATCGAGGGGCAATCAGCCCCAGCATTTT	CASSPISRGNQPQHF
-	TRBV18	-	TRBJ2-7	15	TGTGCCAGCTCACCATTTGACAGTGTCCCCTACGAGCAGTACTTC	CASSPFDSVPYEQYF
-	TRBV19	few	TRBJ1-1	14	TGTGCCAGTAGTATCCTAAGACAGGCCACGGGAGCTTTCTTT	CASSILRQATGAFF
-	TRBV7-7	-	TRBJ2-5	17	TGTGCTAGCAGCTTAACGGGACTCCGGGACAGCCAAGAGACCCAGTACTTC	CASSLTGLRDSQETQYF
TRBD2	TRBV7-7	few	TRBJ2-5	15	TGTGCTAGCAGCATTAGCGGGGGGGCTGGGGAGACCCAGTACTTC	CASSISGGAGETQYF
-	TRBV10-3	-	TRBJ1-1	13	TGTGCCATCAGCACCGGGACAACGGGTAAAGCTTTCTTT	CAISTGTTGKAFF